The rows below give T cell receptor beta chains drawn from one sample of a study of T cell changes during pregnancy in multiple sclerosis. This table comes from immunoSEQ multiplex PCR, and its TCRdb copy is limited to in-frame clones, with some not included. The data show about 51,000 clones, 94% seen once. This specimen consisted of CD4+ T cells from peripheral blood mononuclear cells, obtained in the second trimester of pregnancy. These receptors originate from a female donor with multiple sclerosis, enrolled in a pregnancy study. Each CDR3 is given with its conserved first and last residue. A D gene is named only where the DNA matches it firmly. The listing skips clone size in some rows; elsewhere it reads once, few, many or a size class.

size	V	length	J	D	CDR3	DNA
NA	TRBV18	15	TRBJ1-5	NA	CASSPQGPSGETQHF	TGTGCCAGCTCCCCGCAGGGCCCGTCGGGGGAGACCCAGCATTTT
once	TRBV9	15	TRBJ1-6	TRBD1	CASSIQTGGDSPLHF	TGTGCCAGCAGCATACAGACAGGGGGAGATTCACCCCTCCACTTT
NA	TRBV5-4	15	TRBJ2-2	TRBD2	CASSLQRGGPGELFF	TGTGCCAGCAGCTTACAACGGGGGGGACCCGGGGAGCTGTTTTTT
NA	TRBV9	15	TRBJ2-7	TRBD1	CASSAGTGGDYEQYF	TGTGCCAGCAGCGCCGGGACAGGGGGCGACTACGAGCAGTACTTC
NA	TRBV5-6	18	TRBJ2-3	TRBD2	CASSLAGTSGGGTDTQYF	TGTGCCAGCAGCTTGGCGGGGACTAGCGGGGGTGGCACAGATACGCAGTATTTT
NA	TRBV4-2	16	TRBJ2-7	NA	CASSQETAAGAYEQYF	TGTGCCAGCAGCCAAGAAACCGCCGCAGGGGCCTACGAGCAGTACTTC
once	TRBV10-3	13	TRBJ2-3	NA	CAISPSSTDTQYF	TGTGCCATCAGCCCGAGTAGCACAGATACGCAGTATTTT
NA	TRBV7-9	19	TRBJ1-1	NA	CASSSRRQTPYDVNTEAFF	TGTGCCAGCAGCAGTCGCCGACAAACCCCCTATGACGTGAACACTGAAGCTTTCTTT
NA	TRBV19	15	TRBJ1-2	NA	CATGDPALANYGYTF	TGTGCCACCGGGGATCCGGCGTTAGCTAACTATGGCTACACCTTC
NA	TRBV7-2	14	TRBJ2-3	NA	CASSRDFGTDTQYF	TGTGCCAGCAGCCGGGACTTCGGCACAGATACGCAGTATTTT
NA	TRBV6-1	12	TRBJ1-2	NA	CASSERGYGYTF	TGTGCCAGCAGTGAGCGCGGCTATGGCTACACCTTC
NA	TRBV19	14	TRBJ1-2	TRBD1	CASSKGQFNYGYTF	TGTGCCAGTAGTAAGGGACAGTTTAACTATGGCTACACCTTC
NA	TRBV30	14	TRBJ1-5	NA	CAWSGGSGNQPQHF	TGTGCCTGGAGTGGAGGGTCGGGCAATCAGCCCCAGCATTTT
NA	TRBV7-3	13	TRBJ1-1	NA	CASSREMNTEAFF	TGTGCCAGCAGCCGCGAGATGAACACTGAAGCTTTCTTT
NA	TRBV7-2	14	TRBJ2-5	NA	CASSLTRPQETQYF	TGTGCCAGCAGCTTGACTCGGCCGCAAGAGACCCAGTACTTC
NA	TRBV9	15	TRBJ1-2	NA	CASSVEGAGDYGYTF	TGTGCCAGCAGCGTAGAAGGGGCTGGGGACTATGGCTACACCTTC
NA	TRBV7-2	15	TRBJ1-2	TRBD1	CASSLVLGQGYGYTF	TGTGCCAGCAGCTTAGTCCTCGGACAGGGCTATGGCTACACCTTC
NA	TRBV5-1	16	TRBJ2-5	TRBD2	CASSPTGTSGEETQYF	TGCGCCAGCAGCCCCACCGGGACTAGCGGGGAAGAGACCCAGTACTTC
once	TRBV7-2	17	TRBJ1-6	NA	CASSDDEGRGEISPLHF	TGTGCCAGCAGCGACGATGAGGGCAGGGGAGAGATTTCACCCCTCCACTTT
NA	TRBV5-5	13	TRBJ1-1	NA	CASRTRQGTEAFF	TGTGCCAGCAGAACAAGGCAGGGGACTGAAGCTTTCTTT
NA	TRBV19	14	TRBJ1-5	TRBD1	CASTPTGGNQPQHF	TGTGCCAGTACTCCCACAGGGGGCAATCAGCCCCAGCATTTT
NA	TRBV2	13	TRBJ2-3	NA	CASDSEFTDTQYF	TGTGCCAGCGACAGTGAATTCACAGATACGCAGTATTTT
NA	TRBV6-1	13	TRBJ1-1	NA	CASSGGQDTEAFF	TGTGCCAGCAGTGGGGGCCAGGACACTGAAGCTTTCTTT
NA	TRBV18	15	TRBJ1-1	TRBD1	CASSSLTGGYTEAFF	TGTGCCAGCTCATCTTTGACAGGGGGTTACACTGAAGCTTTCTTT
NA	TRBV19	15	TRBJ2-5	NA	CASSIDVYTKETQYF	TGTGCCAGTAGTATAGATGTCTATACTAAAGAGACCCAGTACTTC
NA	TRBV6-1	19	TRBJ2-2	NA	CASSEAFISGQLNTGELFF	TGTGCCAGCAGTGAAGCCTTTATCAGCGGTCAGTTAAACACCGGGGAGCTGTTTTTT
NA	TRBV19	12	TRBJ1-2	NA	CASSRTGYGYTF	TGTGCCAGTAGTAGGACTGGTTATGGCTACACCTTC
NA	TRBV7-2	12	TRBJ2-7	NA	CASSSGFYEQYF	TGTGCCAGCAGCTCAGGTTTCTACGAGCAGTACTTC
medium-sized	TRBV6-1	13	TRBJ1-2	NA	CATPGRSYYGYTF	TGTGCCACCCCTGGCCGGAGTTACTATGGCTACACCTTC
NA	TRBV2	16	TRBJ2-6	TRBD1	CATRTGLGFGANVLTF	TGTGCCACGAGGACAGGTCTCGGTTTTGGGGCCAACGTCCTGACTTTC
NA	TRBV7-2	13	TRBJ1-1	NA	CASSTFRGRTTFF	TGTGCCAGCAGCACCTTCAGGGGCAGGACAACTTTCTTT
NA	TRBV7-3	16	TRBJ2-3	TRBD2	CASSLDSGGSTDTQYF	TGTGCCAGCAGCTTAGATAGCGGGGGGAGCACAGATACGCAGTATTTT
NA	TRBV6-5	15	TRBJ1-2	TRBD1	CASSSRQGPSYGYTF	TGTGCCAGCAGTTCCAGACAGGGCCCCTCCTATGGCTACACCTTC
NA	TRBV5-1	16	TRBJ2-3	TRBD2	CASRTSGGAFPDTQYF	TGCGCCAGCAGAACTAGCGGGGGGGCCTTTCCAGATACGCAGTATTTT
NA	TRBV7-2	12	TRBJ2-3	NA	CASSHFTDTQYF	TGTGCCAGCAGCCATTTCACAGATACGCAGTATTTT
NA	TRBV7-2	16	TRBJ2-6	TRBD1	CASTKLQGAGANVLTF	TGTGCCAGCACCAAACTACAGGGGGCTGGGGCCAACGTCCTGACTTTC
NA	TRBV6-6	13	TRBJ2-7	TRBD2	CASSPYSGGEQYF	TGTGCCAGCAGCCCCTATAGCGGGGGCGAGCAGTACTTC
NA	TRBV18	13	TRBJ1-2	TRBD1	CASSPSRGDGYTF	TGTGCCAGCTCACCAAGCAGGGGGGATGGCTACACCTTC
NA	TRBV5-1	17	TRBJ2-5	NA	CASSQPSGHPQGETQYF	TGCGCCAGCAGCCAGCCAAGTGGACACCCTCAGGGGGAGACCCAGTACTTC
NA	TRBV19	14	TRBJ1-4	NA	CASSITTTNEKLFF	TGTGCCAGTAGTATAACAACAACTAATGAAAAACTGTTTTTT
NA	TRBV10-2	16	TRBJ2-2	NA	CASPRPDSPNTGELFF	TGCGCCAGCCCTCGTCCGGACAGCCCGAACACCGGGGAGCTGTTTTTT
NA	TRBV2	18	TRBJ2-6	TRBD1	CASRIIRGQGSGANVLTF	TGTGCCAGCAGGATTATCAGGGGACAGGGCTCTGGGGCCAACGTCCTGACTTTC
NA	TRBV7-8	14	TRBJ2-1	TRBD2	CASNGGGRNNEQFF	TGTGCCAGCAACGGCGGGGGGAGAAACAATGAGCAGTTCTTC
NA	TRBV9	16	TRBJ2-6	NA	CASSVVRSSGANVLTF	TGTGCCAGCAGCGTAGTTCGGTCCTCTGGGGCCAACGTCCTGACTTTC
NA	TRBV27	16	TRBJ1-2	NA	CASSFLTAGVSYGYTF	TGTGCCAGCAGTTTTCTCACCGCCGGGGTCTCCTATGGCTACACCTTC
NA	TRBV18	17	TRBJ2-5	NA	CASSPGPSTPLRETQYF	TGTGCCAGCTCACCTGGGCCAAGTACCCCACTTCGAGAGACCCAGTACTTC
NA	TRBV18	14	TRBJ2-7	TRBD1	CASSQLQGAKEQYF	TGTGCCAGCTCACAGCTACAGGGGGCAAAAGAGCAGTACTTC
NA	TRBV29-1	14	TRBJ2-2	NA	CSVAYRGPTGELFF	TGCAGCGTTGCATATAGAGGGCCGACCGGGGAGCTGTTTTTT